One and the same sample provided the 32 T cell receptor beta chains below, sequenced in a study of radiotherapy plus CTLA-4 blockade in lung cancer. Some clones are missing from TCRdb's copy, which holds only in-frame ones; the method was immunoSEQ multiplex PCR. The profile covers around 30,000 clones, with 70% appearing a single time and approximately 3.8% taken by the ten largest. The sequences come from peripheral blood, collected from a patient treated with radiotherapy plus ipilimumab. The receptors originated from a human donor with non-small cell lung cancer who had stable disease on radiotherapy plus ipilimumab.

The genes are TRBV6-4 and TRBJ2-7, with 11 bases that match TRBD2. Trimming at V came to 8 bases and at J to 0 bases, leaving 12 bases not matched to a gene. The CDR3 is made up of 17 amino acids. The germline CDR1 and CDR2 sequences are MRHNA and SNTAGT. Here the CDR3 reads CASRVQIAGGPSYEQYF. CDR3 DNA: TGTGCCAGCCGCGTCCAAATAGCGGGAGGGCCCTCCTACGAGCAGTACTTC.

This CDR3 reads CASSPDMNTEAFF. For the CDR3, the DNA is TGTGCCAGCAGCCCAGATATGAACACTGAAGCTTTCTTT. J is TRBJ1-1 and V is TRBV7-9; D not certain. Trimming left V 5 bases short and J 0 bases short, with 7 bases between. The CDR3 loop spans 13 amino acids. CDR1 is SEHNR and CDR2 is FQNEAQ in the germline V gene (reference sequence).

In its sample, this clone was seen once. This chain connects TRBV7-9 to TRBJ1-2, with 8 bases matching TRBD1. This CDR3 has 15 residues. V shed 5 bases, J shed 3 bases, and the junction held 8 bases outside the gene matches. Germline V gene lookup returns CDR1 SEHNR and CDR2 FQNEAQ (reference sequence). The CDR3 nucleotides are TGTGCCAGCAGCCCGTCCGCAGGGGGCCACTATGGCTACACCTTC. Its translation is CASSPSAGGHYGYTF.

The CDR3 is CASSQVIGGVSYNEQFF. Written as DNA, the CDR3 is TGCGCCAGCAGCCAAGTTATAGGCGGGGTTTCCTACAATGAGCAGTTCTTC. The chain joins TRBV4-1 to TRBJ2-1; TRBD2 might be the D (6 bases). Trimming left V 1 base short and J 1 base short, with 14 bases between. Germline lookup yields CDR1 MGHRA and CDR2 YSYEKL. The CDR3 is 17 amino acids.

This clone was counted a few times. This rearrangement joins TRBV19 to TRBJ2-1; D not resolved. Trimming removed 1 base from V and 7 bases from J, with 11 bases in between. The germline CDR1 and CDR2 sequences are LNHDA and SQIVND (reference sequence). This CDR3 comprises 14 residues. CDR3: CASSIATQNNEQFF. CDR3 coding DNA: TGTGCCAGTAGTATAGCGACCCAAAATAATGAGCAGTTCTTC.

This clone has just one count. This rearrangement joins TRBV5-6 to TRBJ2-6; D is uncertain. Germline lookup yields CDR1 SGHDT and CDR2 YYEEEE. There are 15 residues in the CDR3. Trimming stripped 1 base from V and 4 bases from J, with 9 bases between. The CDR3, as DNA: TGTGCCAGCAGCTTGAGAGACGCCGGGGCCAACGTCCTGACTTTC. Amino acid sequence: CASSLRDAGANVLTF.

The genes are TRBV10-1 and TRBJ2-1; possibly TRBD1 for D (6 bases). The CDR3 contains 14 residues. The germline V and J ends were trimmed by 5 bases and 8 bases, with 16 bases remaining between them. CDR1 WNHNN and CDR2 SYGVQD come from the germline V gene (reference sequence). CDR3 coding DNA: TGCGCCAGCAGTCTGTCAGGGGCAGCGGATGAGCAGTTCTTC. Residues: CASSLSGAADEQFF.

This clone was seen more than once but under ten times. The V and J genes are TRBV5-1 and TRBJ2-5, with 7 bases aligning to TRBD2. The DNA end is a closer match to TRBJ2-7, so the J assignment may be wrong. CDR3 size: 15 residues. CDR1 and CDR2 from the germline V gene are SGHRS and YFSETQ. This chain's CDR3 is CASSSNIAGYYEQYF. For the CDR3, the DNA is TGCGCCAGCAGCTCGAATATAGCGGGCTACTACGAGCAGTACTTC.

The chain has TRBV21-1 and TRBJ1-2; the table's D call of TRBD1 was not tested on the DNA. TRBV21-1 is a pseudogene segment. The CDR3 sequence is 18 residues long. The CDR3 sequence: CASSKARFSGAINYGYTF. The DNA for the CDR3 is TGTGCCAGCAGCAAAGCACGGTTCTCAGGGGCCATTAACTATGGCTACACCTTC.

The rearrangement uses TRBV19 and TRBJ2-3; no clear D gene. The CDR3 runs to 11 residues. CDR1 and CDR2 (germline): LNHDA, SQIVND (reference sequence). Trimming took 1 base from V and 11 from J, leaving 7 bases between them. Here the CDR3 reads CASSIVERQYF. CDR3 DNA: TGTGCCAGTAGTATAGTAGAGAGGCAGTATTTT.

In its sample, this clone was seen a few times. This chain links TRBV9 with TRBJ2-5; D gene uncertain. The germline V and J ends were trimmed by 4 bases and 2 bases, with 18 bases remaining between them. This CDR3 comprises 16 residues. CDR1 SGDLS and CDR2 YYNGEE come from the germline V gene. The CDR3 sequence is CASSPWTLPEQETQYF. The CDR3 DNA follows: TGTGCCAGCAGCCCATGGACCCTACCGGAACAAGAGACCCAGTACTTC.

CDR3 amino acids: CASSVGQASYEQYF. The DNA of the CDR3 is TGTGCCAGCAGCGTAGGTCAGGCGTCCTACGAGCAGTACTTC. The chain is built from TRBV9 and TRBJ2-5; D call uncertain. The J call may be in error: the DNA end matches TRBJ2-7 better. Germline CDR1 reads SGDLS; CDR2 reads YYNGEE. This CDR3 is 14 amino acids long.

There are a few counts of this clone. The chain combines TRBV2 with TRBJ1-4; weak D call: TRBD1 (5 bases). This CDR3 contains 15 residues. V dropped 2 bases and J dropped 8 bases, with 15 bases sitting between them. Germline CDR1 is SNHLY and CDR2 is FYNNEI. The CDR3 loop is CASSELRGRSEKLFF. Written as DNA, the CDR3 is TGTGCCAGCAGTGAATTGAGGGGAAGGTCGGAAAAACTGTTTTTT.

The chain employs TRBV6-5 and TRBJ2-7, with 10 bases identical to TRBD2. From germline, CDR1 is MNHEY and CDR2 SVGAGI. The CDR3 is 15 amino acids. J lost 4 bases, V lost 7 bases, and 10 bases had no gene match. In nucleotides, the CDR3 is TGTGCCAGCACCCTCAAGGCTAGCGGGAGATACGAGCAGTACTTC. Its protein product is CASTLKASGRYEQYF.

This clone ranks as medium-sized. This chain links TRBV10-2 with TRBJ2-1, with unresolved D. Per the germline V gene, CDR1 is WSHSY and CDR2 is SAAADI. The CDR3 contains 14 residues. Deletions cut 4 bases from V and 1 base from J, with 8 bases between. The CDR3 here is CASSAVRSYNEQFF. CDR3 coding DNA: TGCGCCAGCAGTGCGGTCCGGTCCTACAATGAGCAGTTCTTC.

This clone showed up just once. The chain joins TRBV7-9 to TRBJ2-5; 9 bases agree with TRBD1. The J segment lost 4 bases and the V segment lost 6 bases, leaving 12 bases of the junction unmatched. Germline V gene sequence: CDR1 SEHNR, CDR2 FQNEAQ (reference sequence). This CDR3 region has 16 residues. Written as DNA, the CDR3 is TGTGCCAGCAGTCCCACAGGGGGCGAGGGTGGAGAGACCCAGTACTTC. Its translation: CASSPTGGEGGETQYF.

This rearrangement joins TRBV4-2 to TRBJ2-1; 12 bases map to TRBD2. In germline, CDR1 is LGHNA, CDR2 YNFKEQ. Trimming at V came to 1 base and at J to 4 bases, leaving 8 bases not matched to a gene. The CDR3 is made up of 18 amino acids. The CDR3 reads CASSQGTSGVPRYNEQFF. The DNA for the CDR3 is TGTGCCAGCAGCCAAGGGACTAGCGGGGTCCCCAGGTACAATGAGCAGTTCTTC.

This clone was found a few times. J is TRBJ2-7 and V is TRBV10-3; D is unresolved. V was clipped by 3 bases and J by 3 bases, with 9 bases between them. This CDR3 is 13 amino acids long. Germline CDR1 ENHRY, CDR2 SYGVKD. The CDR3 DNA sequence: TGTGCCATCAGTGATGGCCAGGTCTACGAGCAGTACTTC. It is translated as CAISDGQVYEQYF.

The chain combines TRBV6-5 with TRBJ2-7; TRBD2 matches 14 bases. The CDR3 is 15 residues long. With V trimmed by 6 bases and J by 5 bases, 6 bases remained unmatched. CDR1 and CDR2 (germline): MNHEY, SVGAGI. As DNA, the CDR3 is TGTGCCAGCAGGCTGACTAGCGGGAGGGTCCACGAGCAGTACTTC. It translates to CASRLTSGRVHEQYF.

The V and J genes are TRBV18 and TRBJ2-7; 7 bases map to TRBD2. The CDR3 has 14 residues. Germline V gene sequence: CDR1 KGHSH, CDR2 LQKENI. The trim removed 4 bases at V and 1 base at J, leaving 4 bases unmatched. As DNA, the CDR3 is TGTGCCAGCTCACGGCAGCGGGAATCCTACGAGCAGTACTTC. It encodes CASSRQRESYEQYF.

In nucleotides, the CDR3 is TGCAGCGTTGAAGAGGGCGGCAATGAGCAGTTCTTC. Translation: CSVEEGGNEQFF. The chain employs TRBV29-1 and TRBJ2-1, with D hard to call. This CDR3 contains 12 residues. V shed 0 bases and J shed 6 bases, with 6 bases lying between them. CDR1 and CDR2 (germline): SQVTM, ANQGSEA.

This clone was found a few times. This sequence joins TRBV11-2 and TRBJ2-5; no firm D call. The V and J ends lost 2 bases and 5 bases respectively, with 3 bases between them. Germline V lookup: CDR1 SGHAT, CDR2 FQNNGV. The CDR3 has 11 residues. Written as DNA, the CDR3 is TGTGCCAGCAGCTTAACGGAGACCCAGTACTTC. Amino acid sequence: CASSLTETQYF.

The V gene is TRBV19, the J gene TRBJ1-2; tentatively, D is TRBD1 (5 bases). There are 13 residues in the CDR3. Germline CDR1 is LNHDA and CDR2 is SQIVND (reference sequence). The V and J ends lost 3 bases and 8 bases respectively, with 13 bases between them. This CDR3 is CASSMSQGGGYTF. DNA for the CDR3: TGTGCCAGTAGTATGAGTCAGGGCGGAGGCTACACCTTC.

This chain uses TRBV19 with TRBJ1-1; 9 nucleotides match TRBD1. CDR3 size: 15 residues. Losses at the gene ends were 1 base for V and 10 bases for J; bases not matched to a gene: 10. From germline, CDR1 is LNHDA and CDR2 SQIVND (reference sequence). The CDR3 loop is CASSIATGGRGGAFF. The CDR3 DNA sequence: TGTGCCAGTAGTATAGCCACAGGGGGCCGTGGTGGAGCTTTCTTT.

This sequence joins TRBV5-1 and TRBJ2-7, with TRBD2 matching over 8 bases. V dropped 4 bases and J dropped 3; count of bases not matched to a gene: 9. In germline, CDR1 is SGHRS, CDR2 YFSETQ. The CDR3 runs to 15 residues. This chain's CDR3 is CASSPQRELGYEQYF. CDR3 sequence (DNA): TGCGCCAGCAGCCCCCAGCGGGAGCTGGGCTACGAGCAGTACTTC.

V and J are TRBV28 and TRBJ2-2, with 9 bases aligning to TRBD1. Per the germline V gene, CDR1 is MDHEN and CDR2 is SYDVKM. Trimming at V came to 1 base and at J to 6 bases, leaving 3 bases not matched to a gene. There are 15 residues in the CDR3. The CDR3 region is CASSLFRTGAGELFF. The CDR3 nucleotides are TGTGCCAGCAGTTTATTTCGGACAGGGGCCGGGGAGCTGTTTTTT.

This clone has more than one count but fewer than ten. V usage is TRBV6-5 and J usage is TRBJ2-7; no clear D gene. CDR3 length: 15 amino acids. Per germline, CDR1 MNHEY and CDR2 SVGAGI. V shed 3 bases and J shed 3 bases, with 15 bases lying between them. For the CDR3, the DNA is TGTGCCAGCAGTTATATTCCCTCCGGCCGCTACGAGCAGTACTTC. This encodes CASSYIPSGRYEQYF.

CDR3 sequence: CASSQVRRGDSQETQYF. The CDR3, as DNA: TGTGCCAGCAGCCAAGTCAGGAGGGGGGATTCACAAGAGACCCAGTACTTC. This rearrangement joins TRBV4-2 to TRBJ2-5; D possibly matches TRBD1 or TRBD2 (6 bases each). Germline CDR1 is LGHNA and CDR2 is YNFKEQ. This CDR3 spans 17 amino acids. Trimming took off 1 base at V and 2 bases at J, with 17 bases between the two ends.

This chain uses TRBV7-2 with TRBJ2-3; no clear D gene. In germline, CDR1 is SGHTA, CDR2 FQGNSA. V was clipped by 2 bases and J by 1 base, with 10 bases between them. The CDR3 is 15 amino acids. CDR3 residues: CASSLLGLGTDTQYF. The CDR3 bases are TGTGCCAGCAGCTTATTGGGCCTGGGCACAGATACGCAGTATTTT.

CDR3 residues: CASSSQGAVYTEAFF. The CDR3 bases are TGTGCCAGTAGTAGTCAGGGGGCGGTTTACACTGAAGCTTTCTTT. The chain carries TRBV19 and TRBJ1-1, with 8 bases matching TRBD1. The length of the CDR3 is 15 residues. The V and J ends lost 4 bases and 3 bases, in that order; junction bases with no gene match: 7. From germline, CDR1 is LNHDA and CDR2 SQIVND (reference sequence). Using reference TRBV19 and TRBJ1-1 for the parts outside the CDR3, the full variable domain is DGGITQSPKYLFRKEGQNVTLSCEQNLNHDAMYWYRQDPGQGLRLIYYSQIVNDFQKGDIAEGYSVSREKKESFPLTVTSAQKNPTAFYLCASSSQGAVYTEAFFGQGTRLTVV.

The chain employs TRBV19 and TRBJ2-3, with a tentative D call TRBD2 (7 bases). The CDR3 length is 15 residues. Germline V gene data show CDR1 as LNHDA and CDR2 as SQIVND (reference sequence). The V and J ends lost 6 bases and 1 base respectively, with 14 bases between them. The CDR3 DNA reads as TGTGCCAGTAGCAACAAGGGGGGGGGCACAGATACGCAGTATTTT. Its translation: CASSNKGGGTDTQYF.

The chain recombines TRBV14 with TRBJ2-1; D tentatively fits TRBD1 or TRBD2 (5 bases each). The CDR3 runs to 15 residues. The V end was cut by 4 bases, the J end by 4 bases, with 14 bases between. CDR1 is SGHDN and CDR2 is FVKESK in the germline V gene. The CDR3 DNA is TGTGCCAGCAGCCTCGGGGCACAGGCTTACAATGAGCAGTTCTTC. It codes for CASSLGAQAYNEQFF.